The clone carrying this TCR beta chain has at least ten counts. No treatment of any kind had been given to any patient before thyroid surgery. The sample is drawn from a study of metastatic and nonmetastatic thyroid tumors. This CDR3 comprises 13 residues. Germline V lookup: CDR1 SEHNR, CDR2 FQNEAQ (reference sequence). Trimming cost V 0 bases and J 9 bases, with 9 bases left between them. TCRdb redid the clone calls on the PCR reads using MiXCR. The sample has approximately 15,000 clones; about 23% are singletons. Specimen: tumor tissue. This TCR came from a female donor with papillary thyroid cancer or a benign thyroid nodule (not recorded which). Some clones in this sample may be carry-over from other donors' samples. J is TRBJ1-3 and V is TRBV7-9; TRBD1 is a possible D gene (5 bases). Here the CDR3 DNA reads TGTGCCAGCAGCTTAGCGATGGGGGGCACCATATATTTT. Translated: CASSLAMGGTIYF.